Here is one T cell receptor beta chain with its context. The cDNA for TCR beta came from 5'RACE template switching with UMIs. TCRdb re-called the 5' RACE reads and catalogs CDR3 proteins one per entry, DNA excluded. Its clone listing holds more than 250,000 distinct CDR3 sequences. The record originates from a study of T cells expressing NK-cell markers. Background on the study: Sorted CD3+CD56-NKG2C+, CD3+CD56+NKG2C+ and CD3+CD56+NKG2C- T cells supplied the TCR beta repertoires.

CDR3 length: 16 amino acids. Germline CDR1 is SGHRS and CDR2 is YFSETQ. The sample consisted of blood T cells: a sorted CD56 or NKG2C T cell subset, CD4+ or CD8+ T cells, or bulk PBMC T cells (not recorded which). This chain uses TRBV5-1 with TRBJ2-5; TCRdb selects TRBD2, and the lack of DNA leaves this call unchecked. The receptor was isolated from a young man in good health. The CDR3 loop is CASSLRGLAGEETQYF. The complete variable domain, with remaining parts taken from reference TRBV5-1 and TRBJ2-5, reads KAGVTQTPRYLIKTRGQQVTLSCSPISGHRSVSWYQQTPGQGLQFLFEYFSETQRNKGNFPGRFSGRQFSNSRSEMNVSTLELGDSALYLCASSLRGLAGEETQYFGPGTRLLVL.